The T cell receptor (beta chain) described here comes from a study of T cell repertoires in cytomegalovirus infection. TCRdb re-derived calls from the reads in MiXCR, one entry per CDR3 protein. The data contain approximately 89,000 distinct CDR3 sequences, roughly 25% of them seen just once; the ten biggest clones take up approximately 49%. This clonotype was observed a single time. Its antigen is still unknown. The receptor comes from a human donor in good health (CMV status not recorded). Some clones in this sample may be carry-over from other donors' samples. The sequencing here drew on CD8+ T cells from cultured PBMCs, taken from culture after CMV antigen stimulation.

The CDR3 region is CSARPIGTGTGNTIYF. DNA of the CDR3: TGCAGTGCTAGACCAATAGGGACAGGCACTGGAAACACCATATATTTT. The J gene is TRBJ1-3, the V gene TRBV20-1; the match to TRBD1 covers 8 bases. Germline CDR1 and CDR2: DFQATT and SNEGSKA (reference sequence). This CDR3 has 16 amino acids. The trim removed 2 bases at V and 2 bases at J, leaving 8 bases unmatched.